Listed below are T cell receptor beta chains from one sample, sequenced in a study of CD8+CD57+ T cells in acquired aplastic anemia. In TCRdb, the reads were re-called with MiXCR into one record per CDR3 protein. The table records roughly 500,000 distinct CDR3 sequences, approximately 32% of them present only once. The material sequenced was sorted CD4+, CD8+, or CD8+CD57+ T cells (not recorded which) from PBMCs. The receptors stem from a human donor with aplastic anemia. Both conserved end residues are part of each CDR3. Each record gives: CDR3 protein, CDR3 DNA, clone size, D gene, V gene, J gene. D genes are given only for firm matches. For some rows the clone size is stated as once, few or many, or as a class when expanded; others skip it.

CASSAGGGYTF	TGTGCCAGTAGCGCAGGGGGCGGCTACACCTTC	few	TRBD1	TRBV19	TRBJ1-2
CASSISSGTTQYF	TGTGCCAGTAGTATATCTTCCGGGACTACGCAGTATTTT	many	.	TRBV19	TRBJ2-3
CASSIRGRNSPLHF	TGTGCCAGTAGTATAAGGGGGAGAAATTCACCCCTCCACTTT	.	.	TRBV19	TRBJ1-6
CAISIDYTGRIGNTIYF	TGTGCCATCAGTATCGACTACACGGGGCGCATTGGAAACACCATATATTTT	once	.	TRBV10-3	TRBJ1-3
CASALPTGEQFF	TGTGCCAGTGCCCTACCCACGGGTGAGCAGTTCTTC	many	.	TRBV19	TRBJ2-1
CAISASPAANTEAFF	TGTGCCATCAGTGCCTCCCCGGCGGCGAACACTGAAGCTTTCTTT	.	.	TRBV10-3	TRBJ1-1
CASSQDQPGEQPQHF	TGCGCCAGCAGCCAAGATCAACCAGGGGAGCAGCCCCAGCATTTT	.	.	TRBV4-1	TRBJ1-5
CASIDRSNQPLHF	TGTGCCAGTATCGACAGGAGCAATCAGCCCCTCCACTTT	once	.	TRBV19	TRBJ1-6
CASGLGSSGNTIYF	TGTGCTAGTGGTTTGGGGAGCTCTGGAAACACCATATATTTT	.	.	TRBV12-5	TRBJ1-3
CASSSVLRGRDGYTF	TGTGCCAGCAGTTCGGTCCTCAGGGGCAGGGATGGCTACACCTTC	few	.	TRBV2	TRBJ1-2
CASSLAGGLGGYTF	TGTGCCAGCAGTTTGGCAGGGGGCCTCGGTGGCTACACCTTC	many	TRBD1	TRBV12-3/TRBV12-4	TRBJ1-2
CASSQGQGQGANEQYF	TGCGCCAGCAGCCAAGGCCAGGGACAGGGGGCCAACGAGCAGTACTTC	many	TRBD1	TRBV4-3	TRBJ2-7
CAIAQQGENEQFF	TGTGCAATAGCCCAGCAGGGTGAGAATGAGCAGTTCTTC	many	.	TRBV7-9	TRBJ2-1
CASSLPQGSETQYF	TGTGCTAGCAGTTTGCCACAGGGGAGTGAGACCCAGTACTTC	.	TRBD1	TRBV7-7	TRBJ2-5
CASSLASWEPQHF	TGTGCCAGCAGCTTGGCCTCTTGGGAGCCCCAGCATTTT	many	.	TRBV5-5	TRBJ1-5
CASSLNPTDTQYF	TGTGCCAGCAGCTTAAACCCCACAGATACGCAGTATTTT	many	.	TRBV7-3	TRBJ2-3
CSARPPDRRDREAFF	TGCAGTGCTAGACCCCCGGACAGGAGGGATAGGGAAGCTTTCTTT	.	TRBD1	TRBV20-1	TRBJ1-1
CASRGTEGPPQHF	TGTGCCAGTAGGGGCACGGAGGGACCGCCCCAGCATTTT	many	.	TRBV19	TRBJ1-5
CASSLQGANTGELFF	TGTGCCAGCAGCTTACAGGGGGCGAACACCGGGGAGCTGTTTTTT	.	TRBD1	TRBV7-3	TRBJ2-2
CSARTHPPGQGTSGANVLTF	TGCAGTGCTCGAACGCATCCCCCGGGACAGGGGACATCTGGGGCCAACGTCCTGACTTTC	.	TRBD1	TRBV20-1	TRBJ2-6
CASSVQGVNQPQHF	TGTGCCAGCAGTGTCCAGGGGGTCAATCAGCCCCAGCATTTT	few	TRBD1	TRBV2	TRBJ1-5
CASSLAGGAINQPQHF	TGTGCCAGCAGCTTAGCCGGGGGCGCGATCAATCAGCCCCAGCATTTT	many	.	TRBV11-1	TRBJ1-5
CASSTQGTGTIYF	TGCGCCAGCAGCACCCAGGGCACGGGCACCATATATTTT	many	.	TRBV4-3	TRBJ1-3
CASLGTSSNQPQHF	TGTGCCAGCCTCGGGACATCGAGCAATCAGCCCCAGCATTTT	.	.	TRBV19	TRBJ1-5
CATSDSASGRAGYGYTF	TGTGCCACCAGTGATTCGGCTAGCGGGAGGGCCGGCTATGGCTACACCTTC	.	.	TRBV24-1	TRBJ1-2
CASSDSTRTSGNTIYF	TGTGCCAGCAGTGATTCCACCCGTACCTCTGGAAACACCATATATTTT	many	.	TRBV25-1	TRBJ1-3